Listed below are T cell receptor beta chains from one sample, sequenced in a study of cytomegalovirus exposure and HLA in healthy donors. Libraries were prepared by immunoSEQ multiplex PCR; TCRdb keeps only in-frame clonotypes and omits some of them. Of roughly 140,000 clones in the sample, about four fifths were seen once. The specimen was PBMCs. The receptors were gathered from a man aged 30 to 45 in good health and CMV-seronegative. Both conserved end residues are part of each CDR3. The D gene is left open where the match is weak. Only some rows state a clone size, as once, few, many or a class for expanded clones.

d_call,clone_size,j_call,v_call,cdr3_nt,cdr3_aa
-,few,TRBJ1-2,TRBV5-1,TGCGCCAGCAGCTGGGAGCAAGGGGGCTACACCTTC,CASSWEQGGYTF
-,-,TRBJ2-3,TRBV19,TGTGCCAGTAGGAGAACAGGGTTGGACACAGATACGCAGTATTTT,CASRRTGLDTDTQYF
TRBD1,-,TRBJ1-2,TRBV7-9,TGTGCCAGCAGCTTGAATACAGGGGCGGCTGGCTACACCTTC,CASSLNTGAAGYTF
-,-,TRBJ1-4,TRBV6-1,TGTGCCAGCAAATGGGAGTCTAATGAAAAACTGTTTTTT,CASKWESNEKLFF
-,-,TRBJ2-2,TRBV19,TGTGCCAGTAGGAGACAGCCGAACACCGGGGAGCTGTTTTTT,CASRRQPNTGELFF
TRBD1,-,TRBJ2-7,TRBV28,TGTGCCAGCACATTTAGGACAGGGGCCTACGAGCAGTACTTC,CASTFRTGAYEQYF
-,-,TRBJ1-4,TRBV28,TGTGCCAGCAGTGCAGCGGGATCAACTAATGAAAAACTGTTTTTT,CASSAAGSTNEKLFF
TRBD1,-,TRBJ1-5,TRBV7-2,TGTGCCAGCAGCGTCGGGACAGGGGGCCGCCCTCGCCAGCCCCAGCATTTT,CASSVGTGGRPRQPQHF
-,-,TRBJ1-1,TRBV5-1,TGCGCCAGCAGCTCGCAATCAGTTGCTTTCTTT,CASSSQSVAFF
-,-,TRBJ1-2,TRBV9,TGTGCCAGCAGCGTAGATGGTGGCCTCTACTATGGCTACACCTTC,CASSVDGGLYYGYTF
TRBD1,-,TRBJ1-1,TRBV6-1,TGTGCCAGCACCAAGACAGGGCAACGCGCTGAAGCTTTCTTT,CASTKTGQRAEAFF
TRBD2,few,TRBJ2-1,TRBV19,TGTGCCAGTAGTACTAATAGCGGGAGGAGGGGGCACAATGAGCAGTTCTTC,CASSTNSGRRGHNEQFF
TRBD1,few,TRBJ1-1,TRBV2,TGTGCCAGCAGTCAGGACAGGACGGGCACTGAAGCTTTCTTT,CASSQDRTGTEAFF
-,-,TRBJ2-7,TRBV10-3,TGTGCGATCCGGGACATAGCCTACGAGCAGTACTTC,CAIRDIAYEQYF
TRBD1,-,TRBJ2-1,TRBV5-1,TGCGCCAGCAGCTTCTGGGACAGGGGGAATGAGCAGTTCTTC,CASSFWDRGNEQFF
-,-,TRBJ2-3,TRBV28,TGTGCCAACCAAGCGGGCCCCACAGATACGCAGTATTTT,CANQAGPTDTQYF
-,-,TRBJ1-1,TRBV6-1,TGTGCCAGCAGTAGGACAAATTTGGGCACTGAAGCTTTCTTT,CASSRTNLGTEAFF
TRBD1,-,TRBJ2-2,TRBV28,TGTGCCAGCAGGTTACAGGGGCACGGGGAGCTGTTTTTT,CASRLQGHGELFF
TRBD1,-,TRBJ2-7,TRBV5-1,TGCGCCAGCAGCAAGGGACAGGGGTCCTCCTACGAGCAGTACTTC,CASSKGQGSSYEQYF
TRBD1,-,TRBJ1-5,TRBV5-1,TGCGCCAGCAGCCTACCGGACAGGGGGGACAATCAGCCCCAGCATTTT,CASSLPDRGDNQPQHF
-,-,TRBJ2-7,TRBV15,TGTGCCACCAGCAGTAGGGGTCTCGACGAGCAGTACTTC,CATSSRGLDEQYF
TRBD2,-,TRBJ2-1,TRBV19,TGTGCCAGTAGTTTAACCGGGACTAGCCCCTACAATGAGCAGTTCTTC,CASSLTGTSPYNEQFF
TRBD1,-,TRBJ2-7,TRBV9,TGTGCCAGCAGCGTAGGTGAGACAGGGAGAAAGCAGTACTTC,CASSVGETGRKQYF
-,once,TRBJ1-2,TRBV5-1,TGCGCCAGCAGACCCTATACCTCCTCCGCCTATGGCTACACCTTC,CASRPYTSSAYGYTF
TRBD2,-,TRBJ2-6,TRBV5-4,TGTGCCAGCAGCTCAATAGCGGGGCGCAGCTCTGGGGCCAACGTCCTGACTTTC,CASSSIAGRSSGANVLTF
-,-,TRBJ2-4,TRBV5-6,TGTGCCAGCAGCTTCTTGCGCCTAGCCAAAAACATTCAGTACTTC,CASSFLRLAKNIQYF
TRBD1,-,TRBJ2-7,TRBV9,TGTGCCAGCAGCTCTCACAGGGGGTCCTACGAGCAGTACTTC,CASSSHRGSYEQYF
TRBD2,-,TRBJ2-3,TRBV2,TGTGCCAGCAAGAAGGTAGCGGGGGGGAGCAGCACAGATACGCAGTATTTT,CASKKVAGGSSTDTQYF
-,-,TRBJ2-2,TRBV19,TGTGCCAGCAGAACAGGATTCACCGGGGAGCTGTTTTTT,CASRTGFTGELFF
TRBD1,-,TRBJ2-1,TRBV11-3,TGTGCCAGCAGCTTACGGACAGGGGCCTACAATGAGCAGTTCTTC,CASSLRTGAYNEQFF
-,few,TRBJ1-4,TRBV5-6,TGTGCCAGCAGCGGGAGAAGGAGTTCGGCAACTAATGAAAAACTGTTTTTT,CASSGRRSSATNEKLFF
TRBD1,-,TRBJ1-2,TRBV6-4,TGTGCCAGCAGTGCCGGGGCAGGGGGCGTCTATGGCTACACCTTC,CASSAGAGGVYGYTF
-,-,TRBJ2-5,TRBV25-1,TGTGCCAGCAGTCCCCTCGGGGCTAGCGTATTCCAAGAGACCCAGTACTTC,CASSPLGASVFQETQYF
-,-,TRBJ2-5,TRBV10-3,TGTGCCATCAGTTTACCGGGGCCGTCGAGGCGGGGTGCTAAAGAGACCCAGTACTTC,CAISLPGPSRRGAKETQYF
TRBD2,-,TRBJ2-1,TRBV7-9,TGTGCCAGCAGCCCCGGGACTAGCGGCAATGAGCAGTTCTTC,CASSPGTSGNEQFF
TRBD2,-,TRBJ2-1,TRBV5-1,TGCGCCAGCAGCTTGGAGATAGCGGGAGGGCGGGGTGAGCAGTTCTTC,CASSLEIAGGRGEQFF
-,-,TRBJ2-7,TRBV29-1,TGCAGCGTTGAAAACGGGGGAGCCTACGAGCAGTACTTC,CSVENGGAYEQYF
TRBD1,-,TRBJ1-6,TRBV27,TGTGCCAGCAGTATCAACAGGGGCCCCTCGCCCCTCCACTTT,CASSINRGPSPLHF
TRBD1,-,TRBJ2-7,TRBV5-1,TGCGCCAGCAGCTTGGGTGGGACAGGATCCTACGAGCAGTACTTC,CASSLGGTGSYEQYF
-,-,TRBJ2-7,TRBV7-9,TGTGCCAGCAGGTCTAGCGCCAATTCCTACGAGCAGTACTTC,CASRSSANSYEQYF
-,few,TRBJ1-5,TRBV4-1,TGCGCCAGCAGCCAAGTTGTATCTCGCAATCAGCCCCAGCATTTT,CASSQVVSRNQPQHF
-,few,TRBJ2-7,TRBV5-1,TGCGCCAGCAGCTCCAATCCGGGACAGGGACTAGGGGGAAGCGAGCAGTACTTC,CASSSNPGQGLGGSEQYF
-,-,TRBJ1-1,TRBV27,TGTGCCAGCTTGAGCACTGACAGGAACACTGAAGCTTTCTTT,CASLSTDRNTEAFF
TRBD1,-,TRBJ1-1,TRBV5-1,TGCGCCAGCAGCCCCCTCTTGACCGGGACAGACACTGAAGCTTTCTTT,CASSPLLTGTDTEAFF
TRBD1,once,TRBJ1-1,TRBV12-5,TGTGCTAGTGGTGTTGACAGGGTAACAGCTTTCTTT,CASGVDRVTAFF
-,-,TRBJ1-2,TRBV5-4,TGTGCCAGCAGCTTTCGAGGCAACTATGGCTACACCTTC,CASSFRGNYGYTF
TRBD1,-,TRBJ1-5,TRBV19,TGTGCCAGTAGCGGGACAGGGGTGGGGAGCAATCAGCCCCAGAATTTT,CASSGTGVGSNQPQNF
-,-,TRBJ1-4,TRBV28,TGTGCCAGCAGTTTATCGGGGTTTGCTGAAAAACTGTTTTTT,CASSLSGFAEKLFF
-,-,TRBJ1-3,TRBV5-1,TGCGCCAGCAGCTTACAGGGAGAGGATGGAAACACCATATATTTT,CASSLQGEDGNTIYF
-,-,TRBJ2-7,TRBV4-1,TGCGCCAGCAGCCAAGGTCTAAGGGCGGGGGAGCAGTACTTC,CASSQGLRAGEQYF
TRBD2,-,TRBJ2-6,TRBV13,TGTGCCAGCAGCTTAGGCCCCCCGGGGAGGGCTGGGGCCAACGTCCTGACTTTC,CASSLGPPGRAGANVLTF
TRBD1,-,TRBJ1-1,TRBV5-1,TGCGCCAGCAGCGAGGACAGGGGGCTGGTCACTGAAGCTTTCTTT,CASSEDRGLVTEAFF
TRBD2,-,TRBJ2-5,TRBV6-5,TGTGCCAGCAGTACTAGCGGGAGGGGTTCTGAGACCCAGTACTTC,CASSTSGRGSETQYF
-,-,TRBJ2-3,TRBV18,TGTGCCAGCTCATCACAGCGGGTAGCAGCCTCAGATACGCAGTATTTT,CASSSQRVAASDTQYF
TRBD2,-,TRBJ2-1,TRBV2,TGTGCCAGCAGCCCCCGACTAGCGGGGGGACTGAATGAGCAGTTCTTC,CASSPRLAGGLNEQFF
TRBD1,-,TRBJ2-5,TRBV5-1,TGCGCCAGCAGCGCCGGACAGGGGGCACAAGAGACCCAGTACTTC,CASSAGQGAQETQYF
TRBD1,-,TRBJ1-3,TRBV28,TGTGCCAGCAGTTTTATGCAGGGGGCACGAAACACCATATATTTT,CASSFMQGARNTIYF